The rows below give T cell receptor beta chains drawn from one sample of a study of cytomegalovirus exposure and HLA in healthy donors. Generated by immunoSEQ multiplex PCR, the TCRdb table keeps only in-frame clones and is missing some. The profile shows around 100,000 clones, around three quarters of them singletons. The sequenced material came from PBMCs. These receptors all come from a man in his forties in good health and CMV-seronegative. The conserved cysteine and the conserved F or W are not part of the CDR3 here. For some rows the clone size is stated as once, few or many, or as a class when expanded; others skip it.

v_call	cdr3_length	clone_size	j_call	cdr3_aa
TRBV27	14	NA	TRBJ1-5	ASSPWTGRSNQPQH
TRBV18	13	NA	NA	ASSLHQGALYEQY
TRBV27	14	NA	TRBJ2-2	ASSLGLAGTSGELF
TRBV4-1	15	NA	TRBJ2-3	ASSQEGATPSTDTQY
TRBV2	13	NA	TRBJ1-4	ASSRDGTENEKLF
TRBV9	14	NA	TRBJ1-2	ASSNEGAERLYGYT
TRBV7-7	13	NA	TRBJ2-1	ASSPSRDYVVEQF
TRBV5-8	11	NA	TRBJ1-1	ASSLVGGTEAL
TRBV4-3	13	NA	TRBJ2-1	ASSQDMSLAGEQF
TRBV21-1	11	few	TRBJ1-2	ASSKGQGCGYT
TRBV27	13	NA	TRBJ2-6	ASSLSQGGANVLT
TRBV4-1	15	NA	TRBJ1-4	ASSQDSIQRRNEKLF
TRBV10-3	12	few	TRBJ2-7	AIRTGRGGDEQY
TRBV4-1	14	NA	TRBJ2-2	ASSQLRGGITGELF
TRBV18	13	NA	TRBJ2-2	ASSPRDRNTGELF
TRBV5-1	13	NA	TRBJ1-4	ASSSGGFANEKLF
TRBV10-3	11	NA	TRBJ1-1	AIRTGPESEAF
TRBV7-9	13	NA	TRBJ2-1	ASSLEWDRVNEQF
TRBV23-1	7	NA	TRBJ1-2	ASRRGYT
TRBV2	11	NA	TRBJ1-2	ASSLGQGRGYT
TRBV6-1	12	NA	TRBJ1-4	ASSDRTTLTKLF
TRBV7-9	13	NA	TRBJ1-2	ASSPLSGSIYGYT
TRBV9	14	NA	TRBJ2-5	ASSVGSGASQETQY
TRBV7-9	12	NA	TRBJ1-5	SSSRQGANQPQH
TRBV4-3	15	once	TRBJ2-1	ASSQDLTGGLWNEQF
TRBV4-2	13	NA	TRBJ2-3	ASSQDVQDRYTQY
TRBV7-9	12	NA	TRBJ2-3	ASSLGGGKDTQY
TRBV9	13	NA	TRBJ2-2	ASSVRAGDTGELF
TRBV11-2	11	NA	TRBJ1-1	ASSLSGVTEAF
TRBV5-6	9	NA	NA	ASSREYEQY
TRBV5-4	14	NA	TRBJ2-1	ASSWGTRRTYNEQF
TRBV11-3	12	NA	TRBJ2-2	ASSLSGGTGELF